This T cell receptor (beta chain) was sequenced for a study of cytomegalovirus exposure and HLA in healthy donors. PCR primers comprised 60 Vbeta and 13 Jbeta primers. TCRdb's copy holds only in-frame clones and misses some; the assay was immunoSEQ multiplex PCR. The table shows approximately 210,000 clones, with 81% occurring only once. About this clone: Other DNA sequences of this sample code for an identical CDR3.

Sequencing was performed on PBMCs. The TCR sequence derives from a young man in good health and CMV-seronegative.

CDR3 DNA: TGTGCCAGCTCACGAACCCGGGACAGGCGTCTGTCATCCTCTGGAAACACCATATATTTT. Amino acid sequence: CASSRTRDRRLSSSGNTIYF. The chain employs TRBV18 and TRBJ1-3, with 8 bases fitting TRBD1. CDR3 length equals 20 residues. J lost 0 bases, V lost 4 bases, and 17 bases had no gene match. Germline V CDR1 and CDR2: KGHSH, LQKENI.